The 22 T cell receptor beta chains below come from one sample, sequenced in a study of T-cell reconstitution after alpha-beta-depleted transplantation in children. Unique molecular identifiers were used to barcode this TCRbeta library. TCRdb reanalysed the PCR reads using MiXCR and keeps one entry per CDR3 protein. The top ten hold 14% of the sample, which has 500,000 to 650,000 distinct CDR3 sequences, approximately 10% seen once. The sample in question was PBMCs, mostly from graft donor cells, obtained 180 days after TCRalphabeta/CD19-depleted stem cell transplant. The receptors come from a female patient between 2 and 15 years old who had a stem cell transplant for aplastic anemia, so the T cells may come from the graft donor.

CDR3 in DNA: TGTGCCAGCAGTTCAACTAGCGGGAGGGCCTACTACGAGCAGTACTTC. The encoded protein is CASSSTSGRAYYEQYF. This chain connects TRBV28 to TRBJ2-7, with 13 bases matching TRBD2. The CDR3 loop spans 16 amino acids. Germline assignment: CDR1 MDHEN and CDR2 SYDVKM. V lost 4 bases to trimming and J lost 3 bases; unmatched junction nucleotides: 6.

The rearrangement joins TRBV20-1 to TRBJ2-5; D gene ambiguous. Per the germline V gene, CDR1 is DFQATT and CDR2 is SNEGSKA (reference sequence). Trimming pared 0 bases from V and 1 base from J, leaving 12 bases between. This CDR3 contains 15 residues. As DNA, the CDR3 is TGCAGTGCTAGAGATCTAGGCAGCCCCCAAGAGACCCAGTACTTC. Translating it yields CSARDLGSPQETQYF.

The rearrangement joins TRBV6-5 to TRBJ1-6; tentative D call: TRBD1 (5 bases). Germline V gives CDR1 MNHEY, CDR2 SVGAGI. There are 17 residues in the CDR3. The germline V and J ends were trimmed by 0 bases and 8 bases, with 17 bases remaining between them. The chain's CDR3 is CASSYSGPGVGDSPLHF. The CDR3 nucleotides read TGTGCCAGCAGTTACTCGGGCCCGGGGGTAGGGGATTCACCCCTCCACTTT.

This clonotype occurred many times. The chain is built from TRBV29-1 and TRBJ1-2; no clear D. The CDR3 runs to 11 residues. CDR1 and CDR2 from the germline V gene are SQVTM and ANQGSEA. Trimming took off 1 base at V and 8 bases at J, with 8 bases between the two ends. In nucleotides, the CDR3 is TGCAGCGTTGAAGTTCATAACGGCTACACCTTC. This gives the protein CSVEVHNGYTF.

The chain employs TRBV4-3 and TRBJ2-3, with 9 bases matching TRBD1. V lost 1 base to trimming and J lost 4 bases; unmatched junction nucleotides: 6. The CDR3 runs to 16 residues. CDR1 is LGHNA, CDR2 YSLEER, per germline. CDR3 sequence: CASSQVYRGLADTQYF. CDR3 nucleotides: TGCGCCAGCAGCCAAGTGTACAGGGGGCTCGCAGATACGCAGTATTTT.

The chain links TRBV7-9 to TRBJ2-2, with 15 bases aligning to TRBD2. V trimming: 5 bases; J trimming: 9 bases; junction bases outside the gene matches: 10. CDR1 is SEHNR and CDR2 is FQNEAQ in the germline V gene (reference sequence). This CDR3 is 17 amino acids long. CDR3 loop: CASSGGGLAGGSWELFF. The CDR3 bases are TGTGCCAGCAGCGGAGGAGGACTAGCGGGAGGGTCCTGGGAGCTGTTTTTT.

The chain recombines TRBV7-2 with TRBJ1-2, with 7 bases fitting TRBD1. The CDR3 length is 13 residues. Germline V lookup: CDR1 SGHTA, CDR2 FQGNSA. The V segment lost 4 bases and the J segment 6 bases; nucleotides outside the gene matches: 5. In DNA, the CDR3 is TGTGCCAGCAGCTCCCAGGGGGTAGATGGCTACACCTTC. Translated: CASSSQGVDGYTF.

The genes are TRBV12-3 or TRBV12-4 and TRBJ1-6, with D perhaps matching TRBD1 (6 bases). This CDR3 spans 12 amino acids. V lost 6 bases and J lost 14, with 14 bases in between. CDR3 bases: TGTGCCAGCAGCAGAACAGGGAAGGCCCTCCACTTT. It encodes CASSRTGKALHF.

A few counts support this clonotype. The chain is built from TRBV15 and TRBJ2-1; D may correspond to TRBD1 or TRBD2 (6 bases each). The CDR3 length is 15 residues. Germline V gene sequence: CDR1 LNHNV, CDR2 YYDKDF (reference sequence). Trimming stripped 8 bases from V and 0 bases from J, with 14 bases between. CDR3 in DNA: TGTGCCACCGTAAAGGGGGGTAGCTCCTACAATGAGCAGTTCTTC. It is translated as CATVKGGSSYNEQFF.

This clonotype was detected only a few times. The rearrangement uses TRBV20-1 and TRBJ2-1, with D tentatively TRBD2 (5 bases). CDR1 DFQATT and CDR2 SNEGSKA come from the germline V gene (reference sequence). Trimming shortened V by 1 base and J by 9 bases, and 10 bases separated the two germline ends. The CDR3 is 12 amino acids. The CDR3 sequence is CSARVAGGEQFF. The CDR3 DNA reads TGCAGTGCTAGAGTCGCGGGTGGTGAGCAGTTCTTC.

The V and J genes are TRBV27 and TRBJ2-1, with 7 bases fitting TRBD1. V was clipped by 5 bases and J by 8 bases; unmatched bases: 9. Germline V gene lookup returns CDR1 MNHEY and CDR2 SMNVEV (reference sequence). The CDR3 length is 14 residues. CDR3 amino acids: CASSQLRQGHEQFF. For the CDR3, the DNA is TGTGCCAGCAGTCAATTGCGACAGGGACATGAGCAGTTCTTC.

This clonotype has just a few counts. The chain combines TRBV10-3 with TRBJ2-5; no definite D call. The CDR3 runs 13 residues. The V gene lost 3 bases and the J gene lost 5 bases, with 10 bases spanning the gap. The germline gives CDR1 ENHRY, CDR2 SYGVKD. DNA of the CDR3: TGTGCCATCAGTGATAAGGGTTCGGAGACCCAGTACTTC. The encoded protein is CAISDKGSETQYF.

This clonotype was picked up many times. The chain carries TRBV27 and TRBJ2-5, with TRBD1 matching 8 bases. J lost 4 bases, V lost 4 bases, and 8 bases had no gene match. Germline V gene lookup returns CDR1 MNHEY and CDR2 SMNVEV (reference sequence). The CDR3 length is 15 residues. CDR3 nucleotides: TGTGCCAGCAGTTCTCCAGCTACAGGGGGAGAGACCCAGTACTTC. Amino acids: CASSSPATGGETQYF.

There are a few counts of this clonotype. V gene TRBV12-3 or TRBV12-4 combines with J gene TRBJ2-1; tentatively, D is TRBD1 or TRBD2 (5 bases each). V was pared by 3 bases and J by 8 bases, with 14 bases between. The CDR3 spans 14 residues. CDR3 sequence (DNA): TGTGCCAGCAGTTTGTATCGTGGGACGGATGAGCAGTTCTTC. Translated: CASSLYRGTDEQFF.

At least ten counts were recorded for this clonotype. V gene TRBV12-3 or TRBV12-4 combines with J gene TRBJ2-5; 9 nucleotides align to TRBD2. V was clipped by 5 bases and J by 3 bases; unmatched bases: 4. CDR3 length: 14 amino acids. CDR3 in DNA: TGTGCCAGCAGTCCGAGACTAGCGGAAGAGACCCAGTACTTC. Its protein is CASSPRLAEETQYF.

This clonotype came up many times. The genes are TRBV11-2 and TRBJ1-1, with D possibly matching TRBD1 (5 bases). The CDR3 totals 13 residues. Trimming cost V 0 bases and J 7 bases, with 9 bases left between them. Germline V gene sequence: CDR1 SGHAT, CDR2 FQNNGV. This CDR3 reads CASSLDLQGEAFF. CDR3 in DNA: TGTGCCAGCAGCTTAGATCTCCAGGGTGAAGCTTTCTTT.

This clonotype has ten or more counts. The chain links TRBV6-5 to TRBJ2-7; no firm D call. The germline V and J ends were trimmed by 8 bases and 3 bases, with 8 bases remaining between them. The CDR3 loop spans 11 amino acids. Germline V lookup: CDR1 MNHEY, CDR2 SVGAGI. CDR3 coding DNA: TGTGCCAGCGCAGGCAACTACGAGCAGTACGTC. It specifies CASAGNYEQYV.

V usage is TRBV28 and J usage is TRBJ2-7; TRBD1 aligns across 9 bases. With V trimmed by 5 bases and J by 6 bases, 11 bases remained unmatched. CDR3 length equals 15 residues. From germline, CDR1 is MDHEN and CDR2 SYDVKM. The CDR3 region has the DNA TGTGCCAGCAGTCAGGGGACAGGGCAAATTCGCGAGCAGTACTTC. As protein: CASSQGTGQIREQYF.

The chain is built from TRBV7-9 and TRBJ1-1; D ambiguous. From germline, CDR1 is SEHNR and CDR2 FQNEAQ (reference sequence). Trimming left V 5 bases short and J 1 base short, with 17 bases between. The CDR3 has 16 amino acids. The CDR3 loop is CASSRNPMGENTEAFF. The CDR3 bases are TGTGCCAGCAGCCGAAACCCCATGGGCGAGAACACTGAAGCTTTCTTT.

This clonotype was counted only a few times. At one of its ends the junction is not consistent with the germline gene, which may arise from a read error. This rearrangement joins TRBV5-5 to TRBJ2-7, with a possible D match to TRBD2 (6 bases). Germline V gene sequence: CDR1 SGHKS, CDR2 YYEKEE (reference sequence). The CDR3 spans 14 residues. The CDR3 loop reads CPSSRIAGWGEQYF. The CDR3 region has the DNA TGTCCCAGCAGCCGTATCGCGGGATGGGGTGAGCAGTACTTC.

This clonotype has more than one count but fewer than ten. The chain carries TRBV6-2 or TRBV6-3 and TRBJ1-5; D is undetermined. Germline loops: CDR1 MNHEY, CDR2 SVGEGT. The CDR3 runs to 13 residues. V was cut by 1 base and J by 6 bases, with 7 bases left in between. CDR3 DNA sequence: TGTGCCAGCAGTTACTTACCCGGTCAGCCCCAGCATTTT. This gives the protein CASSYLPGQPQHF.

This chain connects TRBV7-9 to TRBJ2-7, with unresolved D. This CDR3 spans 13 amino acids. V gave up 10 bases and J gave up 0 bases, with 13 bases separating them. Looked up from germline, CDR1 is SEHNR and CDR2 is FQNEAQ (reference sequence). As DNA, the CDR3 is TGTGCCACCTCTGCCGCCCACTCCTACGAGCAGTACTTC. Translating it yields CATSAAHSYEQYF.